The entry below describes one TCR beta chain. The antigen is unknown. The data are from a study of CD8+ T cells in alopecia areata. Findings and caveats of the study: Both scalp clonality and the expanded CD8+ clones among the top 100 showed a significant decrease with tofacitinib. Scalp sample sequencing also detects resident alphabeta T cells of normal skin.

Documented treatment: oral pan-JAK inhibitor, 5-10 mg twice daily. V shed 5 bases and J shed 5 bases, with 15 bases lying between them. Per the germline V gene, CDR1 is SGHTA and CDR2 is FQGNSA. The CDR3 runs 14 residues. cDNA serving as the sequencing template came from extracted, reverse transcribed RNA. The protocol was immunoSEQ multiplex PCR, while the TCRdb copy is restricted to in-frame clones and leaves out a portion. The table has roughly 200,000 clones, approximately 45% seen once. This sequence originates from a human donor with alopecia areata. The material sequenced was CD4+ T cells sorted from blood, taken at approximately week 36, from a patient treated with tofacitinib. This chain links TRBV7-2 with TRBJ2-5; D is perhaps TRBD2 (6 bases). DNA of the CDR3: TGTGCCAGCAGCCAGCGGCCGAGCGGGGAGACCCAGTACTTC. It yields the protein CASSQRPSGETQYF. Complete variable domain (other parts from reference TRBV7-2 and TRBJ2-5): GAGVSQSPSNKVTEKGKDVELRCDPISGHTALYWYRQSLGQGLEFLIYFQGNSAPDKSGLPSDRFSAERTGGSVSTLTIQRTQQEDSAVYLCASSQRPSGETQYFGPGTRLLVL.